This TCR beta chain was sequenced in a study of T cell responses to AZD1222 COVID-19 vaccine (dated by TCRdb to about 2021). Context from the whole study: A total of just over 230 trial participants underwent TCR sequencing, of whom 207 had received two doses of AZD1222 and 26 had received two doses of the MenACWY control vaccine. Trial participants were enrolled into age subgroups of 18-55, 56-69 and 70-plus years, which contained approximately 150, 30 and 60 TCR-sequenced participants, respectively. Overall results and qualifications from the work: Participants were mostly white British, with more females than males. The authors suggested clonal diversity may have been underestimated. Only five or six AZD1222 recipients were SARS-CoV-2 seropositive at baseline, limiting conclusions about previously exposed vaccinees. Reportedly, close to half of the unique spike-specific TCRs recognized epitopes lying outside the regions that are mutated in the B.1.351 and B.1.1.7 variants. Because no day 14 peak-response samples were available, repertoires were characterized only after the peak T cell response. The 56-69-year group was small, and its depth increase did not reach significance, likely because of low power. After two AZD1222 doses, spike-specific TCR breadth and depth were significantly higher than at day 0 and than in MenACWY recipients. The vaccine-associated CD4 TCRs covered the entire spike protein, and the dominant responses fell in regions 160-218 and 743-854.

The CDR3 regions of human TCRbeta chains were analyzed by immunosequencing. On the study's bioinformatics: Repertoire TCRs were matched against a reference library of SARS-CoV-2-specific TCRs generated with the MIRA antigen-specificity platform. Breadth was defined as the fraction of unique TCRs that were SARS-CoV-2-associated, and depth was defined as the fraction of total T cells that were SARS-CoV-2-associated. Each spike-specific TCR was assigned to its reactive spike region and to a CD4 or CD8 class using the MIRA data. Log10-transformed breadth and depth values were compared by one-way ANOVA with Sidak's multiple comparisons tests. The table comes from immuneACCESS by way of TCRdb, which keeps in-frame sequences with V and J called. Part of the clones is missing from these tables; in studies checked, under half for an unresolved V gene and the rest for unknown reasons. The DNA gave D and trimming, while V, J and clone size come from that table. This sample has more than 70,000 clones in its table, and around nine tenths of those were observed once. The ten largest clones add up to approximately 3.2% of the sample.

The CDR3 starts with the cysteine, ends with the phenylalanine, and has 14 residues. Solely the CDR3 DNA is kept, with 42 bases framed from the first base. Cut back by 6 bases and 4 bases, the V and J ends lie 13 bases apart. The germline V gene gives CDR1 as KGHSH and CDR2 as LQKENI. Read against the paper, the sample's time point label means: about 28 days (+/-7) after the second vaccine dose. AZD1222 recipients given second doses at about 4 weeks or at about 12 weeks were pooled, since spike-specific TCR depth and breadth were not found to differ between the two schedules. Samples from vaccinated people were obtained from the UK trials COV001 and COV002, which included a single-blind randomized controlled phase 2/3 trial of AZD1222 (ChAdOx1 nCoV-19) in healthy adults. For TCRbeta chain sequencing, PBMC samples were collected from trial participants at day 0 and at day 28 after the second dose.

Points on this clone: The antigen this receptor binds is unknown. Nothing much larger sits one base from this clone, and base qualities are not available.

The sequence is built from TRBV18 and TRBJ1-3; perhaps TRBD1 is the D gene, with 6 bases matching. The TCR comes from an adult who received the AZD1222 COVID-19 vaccine. The material was peripheral blood, obtained 28 days after the second AZD1222 dose. The CDR3 is CASSTGHGGNTIYF. The bases are TGTGCCAGCTCCACAGGGCATGGAGGAAACACCATATATTTT.